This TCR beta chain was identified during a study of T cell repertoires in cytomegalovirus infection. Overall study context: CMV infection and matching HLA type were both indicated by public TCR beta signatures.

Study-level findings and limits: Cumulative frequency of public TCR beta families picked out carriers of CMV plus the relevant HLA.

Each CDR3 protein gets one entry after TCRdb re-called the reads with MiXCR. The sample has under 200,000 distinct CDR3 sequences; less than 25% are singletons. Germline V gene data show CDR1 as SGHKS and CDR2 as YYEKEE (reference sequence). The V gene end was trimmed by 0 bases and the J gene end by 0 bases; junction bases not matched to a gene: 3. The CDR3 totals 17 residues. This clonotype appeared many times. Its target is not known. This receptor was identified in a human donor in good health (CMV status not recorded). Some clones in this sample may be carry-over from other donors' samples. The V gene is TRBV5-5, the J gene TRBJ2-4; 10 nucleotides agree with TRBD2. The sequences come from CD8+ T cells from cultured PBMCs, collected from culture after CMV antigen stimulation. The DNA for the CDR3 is TGTGCCAGCAGCTTGGATGCTAGCGGGGGAGCCAAAAACATTCAGTACTTC. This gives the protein CASSLDASGGAKNIQYF.